Listed below are T cell receptor beta chains from one sample, sequenced in a study of T cell changes during pregnancy in multiple sclerosis. TCRdb's copy holds only in-frame clones and misses some; the assay was immunoSEQ multiplex PCR. In the table there are about 17,000 clones, 80% to 90% of which are singletons. The input for sequencing was CD8+ T cells from peripheral blood mononuclear cells, taken in the second trimester of pregnancy. These receptors were collected from a female donor in good health, enrolled as a control in a pregnancy study. The CDR3 runs from the conserved cysteine through the conserved F or W. Each record gives: CDR3 DNA, CDR3 protein, J gene, clone size, D gene, V gene. The D gene is left open where the match is weak. Rows give clone size only sometimes, using once, few, many, or a class for an expanded clone.

CDR3 DNA: TGTGCCAGCACCATCGCGGGTATTCAGCCCCAGCATTTT
CDR3 protein: CASTIAGIQPQHF
J gene: TRBJ1-5
clone size: few
D gene: .
V gene: TRBV6-6

CDR3 DNA: TGTGCCAGCAGCCCCACGAACACCGGGGAGCTGTTTTTT
CDR3 protein: CASSPTNTGELFF
J gene: TRBJ2-2
clone size: .
D gene: .
V gene: TRBV6-5

CDR3 DNA: TGTGCCAGCTACAGGGTTAACTATGGCTACACCTTC
CDR3 protein: CASYRVNYGYTF
J gene: TRBJ1-2
clone size: .
D gene: .
V gene: TRBV6-1

CDR3 DNA: TGTGCCAGCAGCCCAGGCGGGACAGGGTATCAGCCCCAGCATTTT
CDR3 protein: CASSPGGTGYQPQHF
J gene: TRBJ1-5
clone size: .
D gene: TRBD1
V gene: TRBV9

CDR3 DNA: TGTGCCAGCAGCTTGGGGAGCTTCGGGCAGTACTTC
CDR3 protein: CASSLGSFGQYF
J gene: TRBJ2-7
clone size: once
D gene: .
V gene: TRBV5-6

CDR3 DNA: TGTGCCAGCAGCGTAGGGGACAATAATCAGCCCCAGCATTTT
CDR3 protein: CASSVGDNNQPQHF
J gene: TRBJ1-5
clone size: .
D gene: .
V gene: TRBV9

CDR3 DNA: TGCGCCAGCAGCTTGGACTCGTTTAGCAATCAGCCCCAGCATTTT
CDR3 protein: CASSLDSFSNQPQHF
J gene: TRBJ1-5
clone size: .
D gene: .
V gene: TRBV5-1

CDR3 DNA: TGCAGCGTTGAACTCCCACTAGAAATGGCAGATACGCAGTATTTT
CDR3 protein: CSVELPLEMADTQYF
J gene: TRBJ2-3
clone size: .
D gene: .
V gene: TRBV29-1

CDR3 DNA: TGTGCCAGCAGTGCGTCGGGGGGGACCGGGGAGCTGTTTTTT
CDR3 protein: CASSASGGTGELFF
J gene: TRBJ2-2
clone size: .
D gene: TRBD2
V gene: TRBV6-4

CDR3 DNA: TGTGCCAGCACTGACAGGGGGGCCCAGTACTTC
CDR3 protein: CASTDRGAQYF
J gene: TRBJ2-5
clone size: .
D gene: TRBD1
V gene: TRBV6-6

CDR3 DNA: TGTGCCAGCAGTTTGACAGGGGGCCAAGAGACCCAGTACTTC
CDR3 protein: CASSLTGGQETQYF
J gene: TRBJ2-5
clone size: .
D gene: TRBD1
V gene: TRBV27

CDR3 DNA: TGCGCCAGCAGCCAAGCGTACGGAGACGGCTACACCTTC
CDR3 protein: CASSQAYGDGYTF
J gene: TRBJ1-2
clone size: .
D gene: .
V gene: TRBV4-3

CDR3 DNA: TGTGCCAGCAGCTTGGGGGTAAGACAGAACACTGAAGCTTTCTTT
CDR3 protein: CASSLGVRQNTEAFF
J gene: TRBJ1-1
clone size: .
D gene: .
V gene: TRBV5-5

CDR3 DNA: TGCGCCAGCAGCCAAGTGGGCGGGGGGGACGAGTATTTT
CDR3 protein: CASSQVGGGDEYF
J gene: TRBJ2-3
clone size: .
D gene: TRBD2
V gene: TRBV4-3

CDR3 DNA: TGTGCCAGCAGCCCGCTAGATGAGCAGTTCTTC
CDR3 protein: CASSPLDEQFF
J gene: TRBJ2-1
clone size: .
D gene: .
V gene: TRBV7-2

CDR3 DNA: TGTGCCAGCAGTCGGGACAGGTCTTACGAGCAGTACTTC
CDR3 protein: CASSRDRSYEQYF
J gene: TRBJ2-7
clone size: .
D gene: TRBD1
V gene: TRBV27

CDR3 DNA: TGTGCCAGCAGCTTATCGGGGTCCAGCACAGATACGCAGTATTTT
CDR3 protein: CASSLSGSSTDTQYF
J gene: TRBJ2-3
clone size: .
D gene: .
V gene: TRBV7-3

CDR3 DNA: TGCGCCAGCAGCCAAGAGGGGAGGGGAGGGAACACCATATATTTT
CDR3 protein: CASSQEGRGGNTIYF
J gene: TRBJ1-3
clone size: .
D gene: .
V gene: TRBV4-1

CDR3 DNA: TGTGCCAGCAGCTTGGGGCAGGGCATCACCGGGGAGCTGTTTTTT
CDR3 protein: CASSLGQGITGELFF
J gene: TRBJ2-2
clone size: .
D gene: .
V gene: TRBV5-6

CDR3 DNA: TGCGCCAGCAGCCAAGAGACAGATATGAACACTGAAGCTTTCTTT
CDR3 protein: CASSQETDMNTEAFF
J gene: TRBJ1-1
clone size: once
D gene: .
V gene: TRBV4-3

CDR3 DNA: TGCGCCAGCAGCCGAGACAGTCTCCCTGTTGGTGGAGCTTTCTTT
CDR3 protein: CASSRDSLPVGGAFF
J gene: TRBJ1-1
clone size: .
D gene: .
V gene: TRBV4-3

CDR3 DNA: TGTGCCAGCAGCGCAGACAGGGTTGGAGGCTACACCTTC
CDR3 protein: CASSADRVGGYTF
J gene: TRBJ1-2
clone size: .
D gene: TRBD1
V gene: TRBV7-6

CDR3 DNA: TGTGCCACCACCGGACAGGACTATGGCTACACCTTC
CDR3 protein: CATTGQDYGYTF
J gene: TRBJ1-2
clone size: .
D gene: TRBD1
V gene: TRBV10-3

CDR3 DNA: TGTGCCAGCAGCTTCGGGCAGGGCTACGAGCAGTACTTC
CDR3 protein: CASSFGQGYEQYF
J gene: TRBJ2-7
clone size: .
D gene: .
V gene: TRBV7-3

CDR3 DNA: TGTGCCAGCAGCTTTAATAGGGAGCTAGATGACTATGGCTACACCTTC
CDR3 protein: CASSFNRELDDYGYTF
J gene: TRBJ1-2
clone size: medium-sized
D gene: .
V gene: TRBV9

CDR3 DNA: TGTGCCAGCAGGTTAGGGGAGGATGACCAAGAGACCCAGTACTTC
CDR3 protein: CASRLGEDDQETQYF
J gene: TRBJ2-5
clone size: once
D gene: .
V gene: TRBV27

CDR3 DNA: TGTGCCAGCAGCCCCCCACGCGGTGGAGCGCACCATTTTAACTATGGCTACACCTTC
CDR3 protein: CASSPPRGGAHHFNYGYTF
J gene: TRBJ1-2
clone size: .
D gene: .
V gene: TRBV7-2

CDR3 DNA: TGTGCCAGCAGCTCTCTTCTAGCGGGGGGCGCCTACGAGCAGTACTTC
CDR3 protein: CASSSLLAGGAYEQYF
J gene: TRBJ2-7
clone size: .
D gene: TRBD2
V gene: TRBV13

CDR3 DNA: TGTGCCGGGGGAGGGGCGTCCAATGGGGACATTCAGTACTTC
CDR3 protein: CAGGGASNGDIQYF
J gene: TRBJ2-4
clone size: few
D gene: TRBD2
V gene: TRBV6-6

CDR3 DNA: TGTGCCATCAGTGAAACCGGCTACGAGCAGTACTTC
CDR3 protein: CAISETGYEQYF
J gene: TRBJ2-7
clone size: .
D gene: .
V gene: TRBV10-3

CDR3 DNA: TGTGCCACCCGGGGGGGAACTGAAGCTTTCTTT
CDR3 protein: CATRGGTEAFF
J gene: TRBJ1-1
clone size: few
D gene: .
V gene: TRBV2

CDR3 DNA: TGTGCCAGCAGGTCACAGGGGACCTATGGCTACACCTTC
CDR3 protein: CASRSQGTYGYTF
J gene: TRBJ1-2
clone size: .
D gene: TRBD1
V gene: TRBV7-2

CDR3 DNA: TGTGCCAGCAGCCAAGATCAGGGAGATACGCAGTATTTT
CDR3 protein: CASSQDQGDTQYF
J gene: TRBJ2-3
clone size: .
D gene: .
V gene: TRBV4-2

CDR3 DNA: TGTGCCAGTTCTACGAGGACAGTTCGAAATGAAAAACTGTTTTTT
CDR3 protein: CASSTRTVRNEKLFF
J gene: TRBJ1-4
clone size: .
D gene: .
V gene: TRBV2

CDR3 DNA: TGCAGCGTTGAGCCCGGGGGGGTATTTGAAGCTTTCTTT
CDR3 protein: CSVEPGGVFEAFF
J gene: TRBJ1-1
clone size: once
D gene: .
V gene: TRBV29-1

CDR3 DNA: TGTGCCAGCTCATCCGGTGGTCGAGAGACCCAGTACTTC
CDR3 protein: CASSSGGRETQYF
J gene: TRBJ2-5
clone size: once
D gene: .
V gene: TRBV18

CDR3 DNA: TGCGCCAGCAGCCGGGCCGGACAAACTCGTGGAGTTAGCTCCTATAATTCACCCCTCCACTTT
CDR3 protein: CASSRAGQTRGVSSYNSPLHF
J gene: TRBJ1-6
clone size: few
D gene: .
V gene: TRBV4-1

CDR3 DNA: TGTGCCAGCAGCCAAGTACGAGGTTATGACACTGAAGCTTTCTTT
CDR3 protein: CASSQVRGYDTEAFF
J gene: TRBJ1-1
clone size: .
D gene: .
V gene: TRBV4-2

CDR3 DNA: TGTGCCAGCAGCTCAGGTTTGGGAAACACCATATATTTT
CDR3 protein: CASSSGLGNTIYF
J gene: TRBJ1-3
clone size: .
D gene: .
V gene: TRBV7-6

CDR3 DNA: TGTGCCAGCACGGGGGACAGGTCGGAGGGGGAAGCTTTCTTT
CDR3 protein: CASTGDRSEGEAFF
J gene: TRBJ1-1
clone size: .
D gene: TRBD1
V gene: TRBV7-9

CDR3 DNA: TGTGCCAGCAGCCAAGGGGGGACAGTCTATGGCTACACCTTC
CDR3 protein: CASSQGGTVYGYTF
J gene: TRBJ1-2
clone size: few
D gene: TRBD1
V gene: TRBV14

CDR3 DNA: TGTGCCAGCAGCTTAGGGGACAGGGAGGACAATGAGCAGTTCTTC
CDR3 protein: CASSLGDREDNEQFF
J gene: TRBJ2-1
clone size: .
D gene: TRBD1
V gene: TRBV11-2

CDR3 DNA: TGTGCCAGCAGTTTCCCAGGGTCCTACAATGAGCAGTTCTTC
CDR3 protein: CASSFPGSYNEQFF
J gene: TRBJ2-1
clone size: .
D gene: .
V gene: TRBV28

CDR3 DNA: TGTGCCAGCAGAATGGCAGGGTTAAACACTGAAGCTTTCTTT
CDR3 protein: CASRMAGLNTEAFF
J gene: TRBJ1-1
clone size: .
D gene: .
V gene: TRBV2

CDR3 DNA: TGTGCCAGCAGCCGAACGGTGAACACTGAAGCTTTCTTT
CDR3 protein: CASSRTVNTEAFF
J gene: TRBJ1-1
clone size: once
D gene: .
V gene: TRBV7-3

CDR3 DNA: TGTGCCAGCACCCCTCAGGCCCTATCATTGGACACTGAAGCTTTCTTT
CDR3 protein: CASTPQALSLDTEAFF
J gene: TRBJ1-1
clone size: .
D gene: .
V gene: TRBV7-2

CDR3 DNA: TGCGCCAGCAGCCAACGGGGCAATCAGCCCCAGCATTTT
CDR3 protein: CASSQRGNQPQHF
J gene: TRBJ1-5
clone size: .
D gene: .
V gene: TRBV4-1

CDR3 DNA: TGTGCCAGCACCATAAAACAAAATACCTACGAGCAGTACTTC
CDR3 protein: CASTIKQNTYEQYF
J gene: TRBJ2-7
clone size: .
D gene: .
V gene: TRBV9

CDR3 DNA: TGTGCCAGCAGCCCGACTAGCGGGGGATACGAGCAGTACTTC
CDR3 protein: CASSPTSGGYEQYF
J gene: TRBJ2-7
clone size: few
D gene: TRBD2
V gene: TRBV7-9

CDR3 DNA: TGTGCCAGCAGTCCCGAAACCTGGACACCCCGGGCCCACGAGCAGTACTTC
CDR3 protein: CASSPETWTPRAHEQYF
J gene: TRBJ2-7
clone size: .
D gene: .
V gene: TRBV27

CDR3 DNA: TGTGCCAGCAGTTCGGGATCGGAGACCCAGTACTTC
CDR3 protein: CASSSGSETQYF
J gene: TRBJ2-5
clone size: .
D gene: .
V gene: TRBV27

CDR3 DNA: TGTGCCAGCAGCTCGGTTGGTTTGAACACTGAAGCTTTCTTT
CDR3 protein: CASSSVGLNTEAFF
J gene: TRBJ1-1
clone size: .
D gene: .
V gene: TRBV7-9

CDR3 DNA: TGTGCCAGCAGCGCAGGGGGCCCGGGTCAGCCCCAGCATTTT
CDR3 protein: CASSAGGPGQPQHF
J gene: TRBJ1-5
clone size: .
D gene: TRBD1
V gene: TRBV9